This TCR beta chain was identified in a study of OX40 agonist ivuxolimab in advanced cancers. Study-level background: Intravenous ivuxolimab was administered to patients every 2 weeks at 0.01 to 10 mg/kg.

Assay used: immunoSEQ multiplex PCR; TCRdb lists only in-frame clones, some missing. The repertoire holds approximately 78,000 clones, with 86% as singletons. Points from the study as a whole: In general, CD8+ T cells held more expanded clones than CD4+ did, on average.

Patients with a history of autoimmune disease or on systemic immunosuppression were excluded. This clone turned up a few times. Its antigen is still unknown. The clonotype was recovered from an adult with an advanced solid tumor such as melanoma, head and neck, liver or kidney cancer. The sample here was CD4+ or CD8+ T cells sorted from blood, taken in a trial of the OX40 agonist ivuxolimab.

The CDR3 loop reads CASSRSPGPTYEQYF. CDR3 DNA sequence: TGCGCCAGCAGCCGCAGTCCGGGACCCACCTACGAGCAGTACTTC. The gene calls are TRBV4-1 and TRBJ2-7; D could derive from TRBD1 or TRBD2 (5 bases each). V was clipped by 4 bases and J by 2 bases, with 15 bases between them. This CDR3 has 15 amino acids. Germline loops: CDR1 MGHRA, CDR2 YSYEKL.